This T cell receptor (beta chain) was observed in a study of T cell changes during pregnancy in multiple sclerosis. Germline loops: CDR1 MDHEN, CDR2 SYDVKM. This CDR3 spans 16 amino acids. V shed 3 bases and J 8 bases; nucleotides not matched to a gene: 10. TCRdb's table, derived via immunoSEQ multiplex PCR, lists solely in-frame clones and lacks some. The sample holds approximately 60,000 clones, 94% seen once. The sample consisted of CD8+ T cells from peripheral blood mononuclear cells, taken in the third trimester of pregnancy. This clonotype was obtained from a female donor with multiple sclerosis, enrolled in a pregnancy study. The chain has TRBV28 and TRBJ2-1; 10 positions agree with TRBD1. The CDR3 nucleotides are TGTGCCAGCAGTTTGGGGCAGGGACAGGGGTGGGATGAGCAGTTCTTC. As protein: CASSLGQGQGWDEQFF.